The 17 T cell receptor beta chains listed next were all sequenced from one sample in a study of T-cell memory formation after mild COVID-19. TCRdb itself ran the 5' RACE reads through MiXCR, one entry per CDR3 protein. The sample includes 450,000 or so distinct CDR3 sequences, roughly 23% seen only once; the top ten take roughly an eighth. Source material: PBMCs or a T cell subset sorted from them (not recorded which). The receptors here all came from an adult woman who had mild COVID-19 (a few samples of this study predate the infection). Cell type and time point are not known.

This sequence joins TRBV5-1 and TRBJ2-3; the D is unclear. The CDR3 is 15 amino acids. CDR1 is SGHRS and CDR2 is YFSETQ in the germline V gene. V lost 1 base and J 0 bases, leaving 9 bases between the germline ends. This CDR3 reads CASSLRPDSTDTQYF. The CDR3 DNA reads as TGCGCCAGCAGCTTGAGGCCTGATAGCACAGATACGCAGTATTTT.

The chain has TRBV12-3 or TRBV12-4 and TRBJ2-2, with 7 nucleotides matching TRBD1. After removal of 5 bases from V and 6 bases from J, the junction contained 9 bases not matched to a gene. This CDR3 contains 15 residues. This CDR3 reads CASSPTGNSAGELFF. As DNA, the CDR3 is TGTGCCAGCAGTCCGACAGGGAACTCTGCCGGGGAGCTGTTTTTT.

The gene calls are TRBV7-2 and TRBJ1-6, with D uncertain. Trimming took 4 bases from V and 0 from J, leaving 13 bases between them. Germline V gene sequence: CDR1 SGHTA, CDR2 FQGNSA. CDR3 length: 17 amino acids. The CDR3 protein is CASSSRTGSSYNSPLHF. CDR3 bases: TGTGCCAGCAGCTCACGGACGGGGAGCTCCTATAATTCACCCCTCCACTTT.

This clonotype was counted between two and nine times. V and J are TRBV11-2 and TRBJ1-2; TRBD1 is a possible D gene (6 bases). This CDR3 is 12 amino acids long. CDR1 and CDR2 (germline): SGHAT, FQNNGV. V was shortened by 5 bases and J by 5 bases, with 9 bases between the two germline ends. The CDR3 loop reads CASSRTAYGYTF. Written as DNA, the CDR3 is TGTGCCAGCAGCCGGACAGCTTATGGCTACACCTTC. Variable domain in full (rest from reference TRBV11-2 and TRBJ1-2): EAGVAQSPRYKIIEKRQSVAFWCNPISGHATLYWYQQILGQGPKLLIQFQNNGVVDDSQLPKDRFSAERLKGVDSTLKIQPAKLEDSAVYLCASSRTAYGYTFGSGTRLTVV.

V usage is TRBV20-1 and J usage is TRBJ2-3, with a tentative D call TRBD1 (6 bases). Germline V gives CDR1 DFQATT, CDR2 SNEGSKA (reference sequence). CDR3 length equals 11 residues. V was pared by 5 bases and J by 6 bases, with 9 bases between. CDR3 sequence: CSALTGDTQYF. CDR3 bases: TGCAGTGCTCTTACAGGGGATACGCAGTATTTT.

The gene calls are TRBV7-2 and TRBJ1-1; D is unclear. The germline V gene encodes CDR1 SGHTA and CDR2 FQGNSA. The CDR3 is 15 residues long. V lost 1 base to trimming and J lost 0 bases, with 9 bases between them. The CDR3 protein is CASSLGAGLNTEAFF. CDR3 bases: TGTGCCAGCAGCTTAGGGGCGGGATTGAACACTGAAGCTTTCTTT.

The chain links TRBV5-1 to TRBJ1-2; D may be TRBD1 (6 bases). The V end was cut by 0 bases, the J end by 8 bases, with 17 bases between. Germline loops: CDR1 SGHRS, CDR2 YFSETQ. The CDR3 loop spans 15 amino acids. The CDR3 DNA reads as TGCGCCAGCAGCTTGGCGGGGCCAGGGGAGGACGGCTACACCTTC. Its protein product is CASSLAGPGEDGYTF.

The chain employs TRBV9 and TRBJ2-1; D unresolved. Germline lookup yields CDR1 SGDLS and CDR2 YYNGEE. The V and J ends lost 3 bases and 10 bases respectively, with 2 bases between them. The CDR3 has 9 residues. The CDR3 DNA sequence: TGTGCCAGCAGCGCAGAGCAGTTCTTC. The encoded protein is CASSAEQFF.

This clonotype was seen only a few times. The J gene is TRBJ1-2, the V gene TRBV5-5; tentatively, D is TRBD1 (5 bases). This CDR3 spans 14 amino acids. Germline assignment: CDR1 SGHKS and CDR2 YYEKEE (reference sequence). V gave up 4 bases and J gave up 6 bases, with 16 bases separating them. CDR3 nucleotides: TGTGCCAGCAGCCAGGAGTGGGGGAGCGATGGCTACACCTTC. It encodes CASSQEWGSDGYTF. Filled out from reference TRBV5-5 and TRBJ1-2, the complete variable domain reads DAGVTQSPTHLIKTRGQQVTLRCSPISGHKSVSWYQQVLGQGPQFIFQYYEKEERGRGNFPDRFSARQFPNYSSELNVNALLLGDSALYLCASSQEWGSDGYTFGSGTRLTVV.

This clonotype was detected many times. The chain is built from TRBV27 and TRBJ2-1; 11 bases fit TRBD2. CDR1 and CDR2 from the germline V gene are MNHEY and SMNVEV (reference sequence). The trim removed 5 bases at V and 6 bases at J, leaving 6 bases unmatched. The length of the CDR3 is 15 residues. CDR3 amino acids: CASSPRLAGRNEQFF. The CDR3 region has the DNA TGTGCCAGCAGTCCCCGACTAGCGGGGCGCAATGAGCAGTTCTTC.

The V call is TRBV23-1, the J call TRBJ2-2; D gene uncertain. TRBV23-1 is known as an ORF, though its function is uncertain. Between the trimmed V and J ends, which lost 4 bases and 0 bases, there was a span of 9 bases. This CDR3 is 15 amino acids long. DNA of the CDR3: TGCGCCAGCAGTCCCTGGGTTCCGAACACCGGGGAGCTGTTTTTT. As protein: CASSPWVPNTGELFF.

This clonotype was found many times. CDR3 nucleotide sequence: TGCGCCAGCAGCTTGGTTACAGGGAACCCCTACGAGCAGTACTTC. It translates to CASSLVTGNPYEQYF. The V gene is TRBV5-1, the J gene TRBJ2-7; D might be TRBD1 (6 bases). Germline loops: CDR1 SGHRS, CDR2 YFSETQ. Trimming cost V 0 bases and J 2 bases, with 12 bases left between them. The CDR3 is made up of 15 amino acids.

This clonotype was found a few times. The chain is built from TRBV30 and TRBJ1-1, with D uncertain. V lost 4 bases and J 0 bases, leaving 9 bases between the germline ends. Germline V gene data show CDR1 as GTSNPN and CDR2 as SVGIG (reference sequence). This CDR3 has 13 amino acids. This CDR3 is CAWTTSLNTEAFF. In nucleotides, the CDR3 is TGTGCCTGGACGACCAGCTTGAACACTGAAGCTTTCTTT.

This clonotype was detected a few times. This chain joins TRBV6-2 or TRBV6-3 and TRBJ2-7, with 7 positions matching TRBD1. Per germline, CDR1 MNHEY and CDR2 SVGEGT. V shed 2 bases and J 5 bases; nucleotides not matched to a gene: 9. The CDR3 contains 15 residues. CDR3 DNA sequence: TGTGCCAGCAGTTACCCCGGGACAGTTCTCGACGAGCAGTACTTC. This codes for CASSYPGTVLDEQYF.

The chain has TRBV4-1 and TRBJ1-1; D is unclear. There are 16 residues in the CDR3. Germline assignment: CDR1 MGHRA and CDR2 YSYEKL. V lost 1 base and J 5 bases, leaving 17 bases between the germline ends. CDR3 region: CASSQVGWAGKTEAFF. CDR3 DNA sequence: TGCGCCAGCAGCCAAGTCGGGTGGGCAGGAAAGACTGAAGCTTTCTTT.

This clonotype showed up just once. The junction shows a germline mismatch at one end, possibly a read error. V usage is TRBV6-6 and J usage is TRBJ2-1; TRBD2 matches 12 bases. CDR3 length equals 16 residues. CDR1 and CDR2 from the germline V gene are MNHNY and SVGAGI (reference sequence). The CDR3 nucleotides read TGTGCCAGCAGCTCTAGCGGGGGGGAAATACCGGATGATCAGTTCTTC. Translation: CASSSSGGEIPDDQFF.

The chain joins TRBV7-6 to TRBJ2-4; TRBD1 or TRBD2 may be the D gene (5 bases each). V dropped 4 bases and J dropped 0 bases, with 13 bases sitting between them. The germline V gene encodes CDR1 SGHVS and CDR2 FNYEAQ. The CDR3 consists of 16 residues. The CDR3 is CASSWGWKGAKNIQYF. Here the CDR3 DNA reads TGTGCCAGCAGCTGGGGGTGGAAGGGAGCCAAAAACATTCAGTACTTC. The variable domain in full, completed from reference TRBV7-6 and TRBJ2-4, reads GAGVSQSPRYKVTKRGQDVALRCDPISGHVSLYWYRQALGQGPEFLTYFNYEAQQDKSGLPNDRFSAERPEGSISTLTIQRTEQRDSAMYRCASSWGWKGAKNIQYFGAGTRLSVL.